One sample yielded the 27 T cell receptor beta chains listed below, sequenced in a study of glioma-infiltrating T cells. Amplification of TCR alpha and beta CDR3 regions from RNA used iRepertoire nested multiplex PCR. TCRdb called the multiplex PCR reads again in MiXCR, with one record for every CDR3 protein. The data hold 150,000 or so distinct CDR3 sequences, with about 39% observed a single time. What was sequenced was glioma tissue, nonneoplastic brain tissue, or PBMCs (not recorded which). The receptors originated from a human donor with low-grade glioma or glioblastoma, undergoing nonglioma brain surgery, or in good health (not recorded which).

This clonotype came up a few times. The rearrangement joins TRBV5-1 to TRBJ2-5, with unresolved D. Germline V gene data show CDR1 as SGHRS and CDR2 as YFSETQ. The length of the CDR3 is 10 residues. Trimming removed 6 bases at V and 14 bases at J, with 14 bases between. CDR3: CASKWTSPYF. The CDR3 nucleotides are TGCGCCAGCAAATGGACCTCCCCTTACTTC.

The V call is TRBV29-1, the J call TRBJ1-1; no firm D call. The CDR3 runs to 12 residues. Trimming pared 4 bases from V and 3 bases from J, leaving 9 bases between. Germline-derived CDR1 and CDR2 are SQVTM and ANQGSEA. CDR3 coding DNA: TGCAGCGTTGTCGGTGATCACACTGAAGCTTTCTTT. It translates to CSVVGDHTEAFF.

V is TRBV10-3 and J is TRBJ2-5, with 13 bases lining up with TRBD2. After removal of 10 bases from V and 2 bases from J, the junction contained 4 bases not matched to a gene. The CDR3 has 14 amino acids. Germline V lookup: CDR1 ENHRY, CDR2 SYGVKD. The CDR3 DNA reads TGTGCCACCGGGACTAGCGGGAAGCAAGAGACCCAGTACTTC. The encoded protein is CATGTSGKQETQYF.

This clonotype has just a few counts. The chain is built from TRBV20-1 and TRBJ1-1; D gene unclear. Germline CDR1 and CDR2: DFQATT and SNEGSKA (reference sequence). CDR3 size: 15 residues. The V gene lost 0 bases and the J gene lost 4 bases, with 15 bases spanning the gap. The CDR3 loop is CSARDHARASTEAFF. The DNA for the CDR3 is TGCAGTGCTAGAGATCACGCTCGGGCGAGCACTGAAGCTTTCTTT.

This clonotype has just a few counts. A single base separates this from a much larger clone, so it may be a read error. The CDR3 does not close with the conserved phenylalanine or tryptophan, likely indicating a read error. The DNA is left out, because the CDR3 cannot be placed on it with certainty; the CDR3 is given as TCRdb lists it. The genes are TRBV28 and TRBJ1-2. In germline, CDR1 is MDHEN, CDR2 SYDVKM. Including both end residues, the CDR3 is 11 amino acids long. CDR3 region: CASSKDRISAL.

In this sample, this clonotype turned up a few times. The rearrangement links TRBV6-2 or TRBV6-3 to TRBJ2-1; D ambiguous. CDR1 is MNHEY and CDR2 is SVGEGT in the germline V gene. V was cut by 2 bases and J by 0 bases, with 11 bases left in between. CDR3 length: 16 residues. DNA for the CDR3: TGTGCCAGCAGTTACCCCCGGACGTACTCCTACAATGAGCAGTTCTTC. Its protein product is CASSYPRTYSYNEQFF.

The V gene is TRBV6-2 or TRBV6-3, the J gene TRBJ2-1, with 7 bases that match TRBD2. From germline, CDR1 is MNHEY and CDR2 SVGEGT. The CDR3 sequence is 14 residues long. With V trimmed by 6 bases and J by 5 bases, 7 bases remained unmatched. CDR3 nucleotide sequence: TGTGCCAGCAGCTCGGGACTACACGACAATGAGCAGTTCTTC. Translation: CASSSGLHDNEQFF.

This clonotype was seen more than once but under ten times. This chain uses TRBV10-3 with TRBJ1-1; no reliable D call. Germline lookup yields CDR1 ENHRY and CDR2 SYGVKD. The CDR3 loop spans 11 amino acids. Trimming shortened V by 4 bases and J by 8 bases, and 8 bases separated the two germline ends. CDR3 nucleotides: TGTGCCATCAGTGCTACAACGGAAGCTTTCTTT. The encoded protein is CAISATTEAFF.

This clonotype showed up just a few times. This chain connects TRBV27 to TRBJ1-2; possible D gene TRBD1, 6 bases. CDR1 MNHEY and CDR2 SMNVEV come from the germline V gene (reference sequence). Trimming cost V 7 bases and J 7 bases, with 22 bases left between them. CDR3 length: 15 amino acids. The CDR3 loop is CASTRTTGTPIGYTF. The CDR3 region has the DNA TGTGCCAGCACCCGTACCACCGGGACACCGATTGGCTACACCTTC.

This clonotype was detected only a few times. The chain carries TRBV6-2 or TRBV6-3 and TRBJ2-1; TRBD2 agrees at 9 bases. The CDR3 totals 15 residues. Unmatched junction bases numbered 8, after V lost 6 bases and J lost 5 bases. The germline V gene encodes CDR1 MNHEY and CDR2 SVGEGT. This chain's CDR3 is CASRPLAGMNNEQFF. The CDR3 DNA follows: TGTGCCAGCAGACCCCTAGCGGGAATGAACAATGAGCAGTTCTTC.

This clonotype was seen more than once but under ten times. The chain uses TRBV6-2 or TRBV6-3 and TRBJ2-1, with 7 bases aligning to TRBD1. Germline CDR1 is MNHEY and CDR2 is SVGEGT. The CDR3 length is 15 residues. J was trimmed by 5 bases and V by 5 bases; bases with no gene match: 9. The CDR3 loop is CASSRLGQPNNEQFF. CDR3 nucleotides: TGTGCCAGCAGTCGCCTGGGACAGCCGAACAATGAGCAGTTCTTC.

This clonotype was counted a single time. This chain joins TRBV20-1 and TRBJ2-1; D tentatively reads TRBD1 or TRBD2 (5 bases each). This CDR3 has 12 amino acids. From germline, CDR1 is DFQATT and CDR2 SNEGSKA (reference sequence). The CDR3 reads CTAPRGSNEQFF. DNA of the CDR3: TGCACTGCGCCACGGGGCAGCAATGAGCAGTTCTTC.

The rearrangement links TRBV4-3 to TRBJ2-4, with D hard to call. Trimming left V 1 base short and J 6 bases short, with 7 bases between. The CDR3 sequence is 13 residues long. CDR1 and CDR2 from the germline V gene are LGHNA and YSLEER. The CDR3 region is CASSQVPGNIQYF. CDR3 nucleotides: TGCGCCAGCAGCCAAGTCCCGGGAAACATTCAGTACTTC.

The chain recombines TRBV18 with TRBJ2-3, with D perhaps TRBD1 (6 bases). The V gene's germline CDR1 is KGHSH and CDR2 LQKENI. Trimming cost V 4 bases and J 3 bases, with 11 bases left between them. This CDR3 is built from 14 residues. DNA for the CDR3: TGTGCCAGCTCACACAGGGATGGGACAGATACGCAGTATTTT. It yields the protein CASSHRDGTDTQYF.

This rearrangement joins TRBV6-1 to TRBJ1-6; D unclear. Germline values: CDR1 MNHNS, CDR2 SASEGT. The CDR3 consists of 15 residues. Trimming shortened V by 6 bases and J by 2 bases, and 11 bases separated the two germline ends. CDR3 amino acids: CASSPEKTYNSPLHF. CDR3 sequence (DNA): TGTGCCAGCAGCCCCGAAAAGACCTATAATTCACCCCTCCACTTT.

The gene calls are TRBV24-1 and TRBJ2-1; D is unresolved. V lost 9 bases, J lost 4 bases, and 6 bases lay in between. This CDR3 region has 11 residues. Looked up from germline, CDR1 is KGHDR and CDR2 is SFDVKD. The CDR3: CATEIYNEQFF. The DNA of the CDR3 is TGTGCCACCGAAATTTACAATGAGCAGTTCTTC.

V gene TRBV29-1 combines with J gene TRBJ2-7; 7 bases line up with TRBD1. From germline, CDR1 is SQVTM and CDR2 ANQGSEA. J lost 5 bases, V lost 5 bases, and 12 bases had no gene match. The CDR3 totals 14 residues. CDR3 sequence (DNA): TGCAGCGTTCTCGTTGACAGGGTGGAAGACGAGCAGTACTTC. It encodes CSVLVDRVEDEQYF.

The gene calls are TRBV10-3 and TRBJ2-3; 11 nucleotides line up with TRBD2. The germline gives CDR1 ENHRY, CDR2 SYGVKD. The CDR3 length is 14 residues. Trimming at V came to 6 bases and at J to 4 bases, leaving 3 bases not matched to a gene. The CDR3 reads CAIRTSGDSDTQYF. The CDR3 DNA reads TGTGCCATCAGGACTAGCGGGGACTCAGATACGCAGTATTTT.

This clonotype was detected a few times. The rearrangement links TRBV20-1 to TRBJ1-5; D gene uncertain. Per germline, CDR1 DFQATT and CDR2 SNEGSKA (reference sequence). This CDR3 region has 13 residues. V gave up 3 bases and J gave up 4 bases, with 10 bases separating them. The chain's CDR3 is CSARKAENQPQHF. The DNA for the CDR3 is TGCAGTGCTAGGAAGGCGGAAAATCAGCCCCAGCATTTT.

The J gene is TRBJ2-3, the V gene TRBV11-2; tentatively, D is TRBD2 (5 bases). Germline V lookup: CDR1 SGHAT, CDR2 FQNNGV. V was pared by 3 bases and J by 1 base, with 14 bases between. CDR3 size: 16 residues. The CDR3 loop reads CASSFPRGLGTDTQYF. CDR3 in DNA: TGTGCCAGCAGCTTCCCACGGGGTCTGGGCACAGATACGCAGTATTTT.

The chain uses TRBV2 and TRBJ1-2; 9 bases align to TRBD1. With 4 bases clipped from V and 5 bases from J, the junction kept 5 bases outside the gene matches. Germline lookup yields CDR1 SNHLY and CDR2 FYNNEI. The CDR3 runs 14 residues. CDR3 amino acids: CASSGSGQGYGYTF. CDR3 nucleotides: TGTGCCAGCAGTGGATCGGGACAGGGTTATGGCTACACCTTC.

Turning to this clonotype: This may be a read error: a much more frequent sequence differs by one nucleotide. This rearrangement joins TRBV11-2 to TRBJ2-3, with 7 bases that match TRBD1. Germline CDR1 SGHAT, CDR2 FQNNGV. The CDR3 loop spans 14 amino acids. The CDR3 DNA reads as TGTGCCAGCAACCCGACAGGGTCCACAGATAAGCAGTATTTT. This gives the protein CASNPTGSTDKQYF.

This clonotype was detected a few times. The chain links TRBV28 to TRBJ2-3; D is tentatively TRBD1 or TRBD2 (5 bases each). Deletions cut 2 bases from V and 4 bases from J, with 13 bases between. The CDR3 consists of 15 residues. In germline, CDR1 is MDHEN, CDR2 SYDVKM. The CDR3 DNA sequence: TGTGCCAGCAGTTTAGGGACCGTGGGCTCAGATACGCAGTATTTT. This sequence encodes CASSLGTVGSDTQYF.

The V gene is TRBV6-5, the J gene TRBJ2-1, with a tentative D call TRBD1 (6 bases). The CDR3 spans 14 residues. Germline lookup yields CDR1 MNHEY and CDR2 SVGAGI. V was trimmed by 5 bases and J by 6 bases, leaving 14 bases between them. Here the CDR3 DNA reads TGTGCCAGCAGTCTACCGAGAGGGGGCAATGAGCAGTTCTTC. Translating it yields CASSLPRGGNEQFF.

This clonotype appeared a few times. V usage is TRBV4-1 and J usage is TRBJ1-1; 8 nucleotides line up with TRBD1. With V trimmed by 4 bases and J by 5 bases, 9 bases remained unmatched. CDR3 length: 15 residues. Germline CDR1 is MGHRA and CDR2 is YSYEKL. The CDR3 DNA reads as TGCGCCAGCAGCCCAAAACAGGGGGGAGAGACTGAAGCTTTCTTT. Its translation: CASSPKQGGETEAFF.

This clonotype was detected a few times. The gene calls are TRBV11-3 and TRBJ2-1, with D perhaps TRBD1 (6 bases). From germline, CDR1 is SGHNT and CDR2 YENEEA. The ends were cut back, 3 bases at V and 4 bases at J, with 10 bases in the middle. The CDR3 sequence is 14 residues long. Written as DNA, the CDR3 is TGTGCCAGCAGCTTGGGGGCCGTATACAATGAGCAGTTCTTC. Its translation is CASSLGAVYNEQFF.

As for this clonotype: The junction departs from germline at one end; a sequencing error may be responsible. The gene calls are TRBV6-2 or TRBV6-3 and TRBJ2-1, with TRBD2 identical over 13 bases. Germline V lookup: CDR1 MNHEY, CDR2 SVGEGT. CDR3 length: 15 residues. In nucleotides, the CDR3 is TGTGCCAGAAGTTCCGGACTAGCGGGAGCCAATGAGCAGTTCTTC. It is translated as CARSSGLAGANEQFF.